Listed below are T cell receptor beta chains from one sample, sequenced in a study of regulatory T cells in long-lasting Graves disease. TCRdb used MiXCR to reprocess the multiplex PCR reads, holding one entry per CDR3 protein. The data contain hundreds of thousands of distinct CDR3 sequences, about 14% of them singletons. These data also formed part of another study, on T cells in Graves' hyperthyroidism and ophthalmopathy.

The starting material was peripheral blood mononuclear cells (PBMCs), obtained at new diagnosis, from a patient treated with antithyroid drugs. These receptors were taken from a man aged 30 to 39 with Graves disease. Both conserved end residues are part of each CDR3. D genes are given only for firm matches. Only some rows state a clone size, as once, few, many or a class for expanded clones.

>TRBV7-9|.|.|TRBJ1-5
CASSPTESNQPQHF
TGTGCCAGCAGCCCGACTGAGAGCAATCAGCCCCAGCATTTT
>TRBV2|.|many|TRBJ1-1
CASSENRRNTEAFF
TGTGCCAGCAGTGAAAACAGAAGGAACACTGAAGCTTTCTTT
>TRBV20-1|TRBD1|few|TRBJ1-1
CSARDWTGRNTEAFF
TGCAGTGCTAGAGATTGGACAGGGAGGAACACTGAAGCTTTCTTT
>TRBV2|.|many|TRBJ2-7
CASRGYGDIDRREQYF
TGTGCCAGCAGAGGATACGGAGACATCGACCGAAGGGAGCAGTACTTC
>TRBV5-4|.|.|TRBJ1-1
CASSWARERTEAFF
TGTGCCAGCAGCTGGGCCAGGGAGAGGACTGAAGCTTTCTTT
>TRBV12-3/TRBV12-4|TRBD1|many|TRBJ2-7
CASSLRGLGGDEQYF
TGTGCCAGCAGTTTGAGGGGGCTTGGGGGAGACGAGCAGTACTTC
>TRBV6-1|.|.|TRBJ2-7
CASSEMRQSFYEQYF
TGTGCCAGCAGTGAAATGAGACAGTCTTTCTACGAGCAGTACTTC
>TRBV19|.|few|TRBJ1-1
CASSIRTETEAFF
TGTGCCAGTAGTATCCGAACCGAAACTGAAGCTTTCTTT
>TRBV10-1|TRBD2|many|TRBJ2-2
CATQAGDGTGELFF
TGCGCCACGCAAGCGGGAGATGGGACCGGGGAGCTGTTTTTT
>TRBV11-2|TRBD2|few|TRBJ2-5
CASNKIAGGPGETQYF
TGTGCCAGCAACAAAATAGCGGGAGGGCCTGGAGAGACCCAGTACTTC
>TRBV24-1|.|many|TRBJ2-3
CATSDSQTRLPFTQYF
TGTGCCACCAGTGACTCCCAGACCCGTCTTCCCTTTACGCAGTATTTT
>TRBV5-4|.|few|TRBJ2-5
CASSFKGGGETQYF
TGTGCCAGCAGCTTCAAGGGGGGCGGGGAGACCCAGTACTTC
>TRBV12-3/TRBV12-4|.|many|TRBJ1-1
CASSFGPGKAFF
TGTGCCAGCAGTTTCGGCCCCGGGAAAGCTTTCTTT
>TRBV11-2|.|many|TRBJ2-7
CASSFPLAGRVVQYF
TGTGCCAGCAGCTTCCCATTAGCTGGGAGAGTTGTGCAGTACTTC
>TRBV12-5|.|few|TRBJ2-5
CASGLPRGSPKYF
TGTGCTAGTGGTTTGCCAAGGGGCAGCCCTAAGTACTTC
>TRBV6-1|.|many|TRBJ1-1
CASRGLFNTEAFF
TGTGCCAGCAGGGGTTTATTCAACACTGAAGCTTTCTTT
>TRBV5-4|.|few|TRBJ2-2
CASSLGRDTGELFF
TGTGCCAGCAGCTTGGGTCGGGACACCGGGGAGCTGTTTTTT
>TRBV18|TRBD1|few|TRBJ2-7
CASSPQTGVISYEQYF
TGTGCCAGCTCACCACAAACAGGGGTTATATCCTACGAGCAGTACTTC
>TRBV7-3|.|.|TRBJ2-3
CASSLRAGVTDTQYF
TGTGCCAGCAGCCTACGTGCCGGAGTCACAGATACGCAGTATTTT
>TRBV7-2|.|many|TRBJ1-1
CASSPRVSSIGTEAFF
TGTGCCAGCAGCCCCCGGGTGTCCTCGATTGGCACTGAAGCTTTCTTT
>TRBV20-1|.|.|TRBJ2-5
CSALPPGGHPQETQYF
TGCAGTGCCTTGCCGCCTGGGGGACACCCTCAAGAGACCCAGTACTTC
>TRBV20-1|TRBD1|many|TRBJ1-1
CSAPQGYTEAFF
TGCAGTGCGCCACAGGGGTACACTGAAGCTTTCTTT
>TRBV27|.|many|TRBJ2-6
CASRPHMDRSGANVLTF
TGTGCCAGCAGGCCCCACATGGACCGCTCTGGGGCCAACGTCCTGACTTTC
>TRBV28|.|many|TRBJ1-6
CASSLQYNSPLHF
TGTGCCAGCAGTTTACAGTACAATTCGCCCCTCCACTTT
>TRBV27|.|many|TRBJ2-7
CASSSPVVNPYEQYF
TGTGCCAGCAGTTCCCCTGTAGTTAACCCCTACGAGCAGTACTTC
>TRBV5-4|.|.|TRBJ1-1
CASTDDFTEAFF
TGTGCCAGCACAGATGATTTCACTGAAGCTTTCTTT
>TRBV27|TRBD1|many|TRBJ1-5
CASSLWGQGGQPQHF
TGTGCCAGCAGTTTATGGGGACAGGGAGGTCAGCCCCAGCATTTT
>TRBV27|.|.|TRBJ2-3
CASRTAGTDTQYF
TGTGCCAGCCGGACAGCGGGGACAGATACGCAGTATTTT
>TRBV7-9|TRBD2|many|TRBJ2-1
CASSFQTSGNNEQFF
TGTGCCAGCAGCTTCCAGACTAGCGGGAACAATGAGCAGTTCTTC
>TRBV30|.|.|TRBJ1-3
CAWSTGHYSGNTIYF
TGTGCCTGGAGCACGGGACACTACTCTGGAAACACCATATATTTT
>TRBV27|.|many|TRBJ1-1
CASSLSQRNRDTEAFF
TGTGCCAGCAGTTTATCCCAAAGAAATAGGGACACTGAAGCTTTCTTT
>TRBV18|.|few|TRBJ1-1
CASSPGILNTEAFF
TGTGCCAGCTCACCAGGGATACTTAACACTGAAGCTTTCTTT
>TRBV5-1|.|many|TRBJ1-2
CASSPLLLRGYTF
TGCGCCAGCAGCCCCCTACTTCTTAGGGGCTACACCTTC